This TCR beta chain was identified during a study of T-cell reconstitution after alpha-beta-depleted transplantation in children (TCRdb year 2016). Regarding the complete study: Using TCR repertoire profiling, the study followed T-cell immune reconstitution in a quantitative way in children after TCRalphabeta/CD19-depleted allogeneic hematopoietic cell transplantation.

The sample's treatment or condition, from its label and the paper: allogeneic hematopoietic cell transplantation with graft depleted of TCRalphabeta T cells and CD19 B cells. The transplant recipients were children given TCRalphabeta/CD19-depleted allogeneic hematopoietic cell grafts. Preparation of the library involved PCR. The instrument given in TCRdb is Illumina HiSeq 2500. To normalize quantification of the TCRbeta repertoire, the TCR libraries were built with molecular barcoding that relied on unique molecular identifiers. The raw public data were reprocessed by TCRdb itself: fastp quality trimming at Q25, MiXCR clonotype calling, in-frame beta chains only. Each entry merges the rows of one CDR3 protein and shows their most common DNA and genes. The sample table shows about 440,000 distinct CDR3 sequences, and over 40% are seen once. Of the sample, roughly 27% falls within the top ten clones.

Broad study findings and their caveats: Over the following months the frequencies of hyperexpanded clones went down, and after one year T-cell counts and TCRbeta diversity were mostly credited to newly produced T cells. Apparently early alphabetaT-cell count recovery about two months after transplant reportedly relied on only several hundred rapidly expanded clones derived from non-depleted graft cells. In some patients, the high TCRbeta diversity seen at day 60 was put down to recipient T cells and intrathymic progenitors that had survived conditioning.

V gives up 4 bases and J gives up 8 bases, and the segment between their germline ends measures 18 bases. Inclusive of the bounding cysteine and phenylalanine, the CDR3 is 14 residues long. This entry keeps only the CDR3 DNA: 42 bases, framed from base 1. According to the germline V gene, CDR1 reads SGHRS and CDR2 reads YFSETQ. In this sample, this clonotype turned up many times. No antigen is known for it. No base-level quality is on record; no much larger clone is a single base apart. Material: PBMCs, obtained before TCRalphabeta/CD19-depleted stem cell transplant. This clonotype originated in a girl aged 2 to 10 with aplastic anemia, due to receive a stem cell transplant. The chain joins TRBV5-1 to TRBJ1-2, with no D gene named confidently. The base sequence is TGCGCCAGCAGCGGAACAAGGACTCGAAAGGGCTACACCTTC. The resulting protein is CASSGTRTRKGYTF.